The sequence of this T cell receptor beta chain was determined in a study of CD8+CD57+ T cells in acquired aplastic anemia. There are many counts of this clonotype. Deletions cut 7 bases from V and 1 base from J, with 14 bases between. The CDR3 sequence is 14 residues long. Germline-derived CDR1 and CDR2 are SQVTM and ANQGSEA. Profiling that covered TCR beta VDJ and CDR3 relied on genomic DNA as its template. TCRdb called the reads again in MiXCR, with one record for every CDR3 protein. The sample holds some 200,000 distinct CDR3 sequences, approximately 35% seen once. The sequence was collected from a human donor in good health, serving as a control. The J gene is TRBJ1-3, the V gene TRBV29-1; D possibly corresponds to TRBD1 (6 bases). The sequencing sample was made of sorted CD4+, CD8+, or CD8+CD57+ T cells (not recorded which) from PBMCs. As DNA, the CDR3 is TGCAGCGCCGATCAAACAGGGTCTGGAAACACCATATATTTT. This encodes CSADQTGSGNTIYF.